This record covers a single T cell receptor (beta chain). Antigen unknown. The sample is drawn from a study of T cell responses to AZD1222 COVID-19 vaccine. Points from the study as a whole: In a largely white British group with more females than males, clonal diversity was possibly underestimated. Vaccine-associated CD4 TCRs ranged over spike, dominating at 160-218 and 743-854.

Trimming shortened V by 5 bases and J by 3 bases, and 8 bases separated the two germline ends. Germline CDR1 is SGHTA and CDR2 is FQGNSA. CDR3 length equals 12 residues. Assay used: immunoSEQ multiplex PCR; TCRdb lists only in-frame clones, some missing. The sample records some 130,000 clones, roughly 89% being singletons. Here the sequenced sample was peripheral blood, taken on day 0 of AZD1222 vaccination. The chain recombines TRBV7-2 with TRBJ2-7; weak D call: TRBD2 (5 bases). The TCR was taken from an adult in good health. In nucleotides, the CDR3 is TGTGCCAGCAGCGTCGGGAACTACGAGCAGTACTTC. It is translated as CASSVGNYEQYF.